This TCR beta chain was sequenced for a study of PD-1 blockade in classical Hodgkin lymphoma. Measured with immunoSEQ multiplex PCR; TCRdb has only the in-frame clones, and not every one. The sample has approximately 9,000 clones; about nine tenths are singletons. V lost 2 bases to trimming and J lost 3 bases; unmatched junction nucleotides: 4. Germline CDR1 reads SSHAT; CDR2 reads FNYEAQ (reference sequence). The CDR3 extends over 15 amino acids. As to time point: newly diagnosed, previously untreated cHL patient sample. The CD8+ T cells came from thawed PBMCs through magnetic negative selection. The TCR comes from a human donor with classical Hodgkin lymphoma. The material sequenced was CD8+ T cells from blood. The rearrangement joins TRBV7-7 to TRBJ2-5, with 9 bases that match TRBD1. CDR3 nucleotides: TGTGCCAGCAGCTTAAGGACAGGGGAGGAAGAGACCCAGTACTTC. Translating it yields CASSLRTGEEETQYF.